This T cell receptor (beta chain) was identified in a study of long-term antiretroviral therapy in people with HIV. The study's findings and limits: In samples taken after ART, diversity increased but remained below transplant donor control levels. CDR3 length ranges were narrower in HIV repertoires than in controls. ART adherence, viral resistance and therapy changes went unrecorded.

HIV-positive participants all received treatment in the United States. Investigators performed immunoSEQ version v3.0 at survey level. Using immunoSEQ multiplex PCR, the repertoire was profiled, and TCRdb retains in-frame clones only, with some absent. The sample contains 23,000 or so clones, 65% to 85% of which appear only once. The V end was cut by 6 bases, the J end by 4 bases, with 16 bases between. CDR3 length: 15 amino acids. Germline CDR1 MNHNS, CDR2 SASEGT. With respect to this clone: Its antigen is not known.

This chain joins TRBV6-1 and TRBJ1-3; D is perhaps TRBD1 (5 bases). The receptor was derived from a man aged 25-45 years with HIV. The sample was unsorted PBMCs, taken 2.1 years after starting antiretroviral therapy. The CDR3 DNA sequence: TGTGCCAGCAGGACAGCTACTCTGGGGGGAAACACCATATATTTT. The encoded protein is CASRTATLGGNTIYF.